Below are 11 T cell receptor beta chains sequenced from a single sample in a study of blood T cell repertoires in COVID-19 (TCRdb year 2020). To prepare the library, the immunoSEQ multiplex PCR assay was applied. The immuneACCESS repertoire file appears here via TCRdb, limited to in-frame rearrangements. These files lack a portion of the clones; in checked studies, under half of the deficit traces to unresolved V genes, and the cause of the others is not known. For this sample the table gives roughly 180,000 clones, of which roughly 88% were detected only once. Together, the top ten hold 1% to 1.5% of the sample. The sample consisted of peripheral blood. These receptors came from a man aged 55 to 70 who had recovered from COVID-19.

The rearrangement links TRBV18 to TRBJ1-2, with no clear D. The CDR3 consists of 13 residues. V shed 2 bases and J shed 4 bases, with 8 bases lying between them. The V gene's germline CDR1 is KGHSH and CDR2 LQKENI. CDR3 region: CASSPGESYGYTF. The CDR3 region has the DNA TGTGCCAGCTCACCAGGGGAGAGCTATGGCTACACCTTC.

J is TRBJ1-1 and V is TRBV5-1; D may be TRBD1 (5 bases). The V and J ends lost 4 bases and 2 bases respectively, with 15 bases between them. The CDR3 extends over 15 amino acids. Germline V CDR1 and CDR2: SGHRS, YFSETQ. CDR3 nucleotide sequence: TGCGCCAGCAGCCGGCTAGGGGTAGACAACACTGAAGCTTTCTTT. Residues: CASSRLGVDNTEAFF.

In this sample, this clone turned up once. The chain recombines TRBV5-4 with TRBJ2-1, with D possibly being TRBD2 (5 bases). Per the germline V gene, CDR1 is SGHNT and CDR2 is YYREEE (reference sequence). The CDR3 totals 14 residues. V lost 3 bases and J 0 bases, leaving 7 bases between the germline ends. The CDR3 DNA reads TGTGCCAGCAGCTCGGGAAGCTCCTACAATGAGCAGTTCTTC. Its protein is CASSSGSSYNEQFF.

This clone was seen a single time. The chain employs TRBV27 and TRBJ1-4; D gene unclear. CDR1 and CDR2 (germline): MNHEY, SMNVEV (reference sequence). The CDR3 length is 14 residues. V dropped 5 bases and J dropped 2 bases, with 9 bases sitting between them. The CDR3 loop reads CASSPTVTNEKLFF. The CDR3 nucleotides read TGTGCCAGCAGTCCTACGGTTACTAATGAAAAACTGTTTTTT.

This clone has only one observation. J is TRBJ1-4 and V is TRBV7-2, with D unclear. Trimming took off 4 bases at V and 3 bases at J, with 12 bases between the two ends. CDR1 is SGHTA and CDR2 is FQGNSA in the germline V gene. This CDR3 spans 15 amino acids. CDR3 bases: TGTGCCAGCAGCTCTCCCCAGATGCCTAATGAAAAACTGTTTTTT. Its protein product is CASSSPQMPNEKLFF.

The chain links TRBV23-1 to TRBJ1-4; 9 bases fit TRBD1. TRBV23-1 is classed as an ORF, of uncertain function. J gave up 0 bases and V 8 bases, and 10 bases lay outside the gene matches. CDR3 length: 17 residues. CDR3 bases: TGCGCCAGCGCCCTAGGGGACAGGGCGACAACTAATGAAAAACTGTTTTTT. It yields the protein CASALGDRATTNEKLFF.

Comment on this clone: Other nucleotide sequences from this sample produce the same CDR3. The chain employs TRBV7-3 and TRBJ2-2; D might be TRBD1 (5 bases). The CDR3 runs to 15 residues. Germline lookup yields CDR1 SGHTA and CDR2 FQGTGA. Trimming removed 2 bases from V and 0 bases from J, with 7 bases in between. In DNA form, the CDR3 reads TGTGCCAGCAGCTTACAGGGTGCGAACACCGGGGAGCTGTTTTTT. Translation: CASSLQGANTGELFF.

The chain employs TRBV2 and TRBJ1-6; D is unclear. Germline V lookup: CDR1 SNHLY, CDR2 FYNNEI. This CDR3 is 14 amino acids long. The V end was cut by 3 bases, the J end by 7 bases, with 10 bases between. CDR3 sequence reads: CASSEGQENSPLHF. The CDR3 nucleotides read TGTGCCAGCAGTGAGGGCCAGGAAAATTCACCCCTCCACTTT.

This clone was observed a single time. The chain links TRBV3-1 (or the pseudogene TRBV3-2) to TRBJ2-3; perhaps TRBD1 as D (6 bases). This CDR3 region has 13 residues. Trimming stripped 3 bases from V and 3 bases from J, with 7 bases between. Germline V gene sequence: CDR1 LGHDT, CDR2 YNNKEL (reference sequence). Here the CDR3 DNA reads TGTGCCAGCAGCCATACAGGGACAGATACGCAGTATTTT. This gives the protein CASSHTGTDTQYF.

This clone appeared a single time. V and J are TRBV4-3 and TRBJ2-3, with a possible D match to TRBD1 (7 bases). Germline V gives CDR1 LGHNA, CDR2 YSLEER. There are 19 residues in the CDR3. V was clipped by 0 bases and J by 2 bases, with 21 bases between them. CDR3 residues: CASSQDLPGGYSHTDTQYF. Written as DNA, the CDR3 is TGCGCCAGCAGCCAAGATCTTCCAGGGGGGTACTCCCACACAGATACGCAGTATTTT.

The chain couples TRBV9 to TRBJ2-1, with 13 bases aligning to TRBD2. The V segment lost 4 bases and the J segment 10 bases; nucleotides outside the gene matches: 8. Germline loops: CDR1 SGDLS, CDR2 YYNGEE. This CDR3 is 15 amino acids long. Here the CDR3 DNA reads TGTGCCAGCAGCACTAGCGGGGGGGCCCACTCCGAGCAGTTCTTC. Translating it yields CASSTSGGAHSEQFF.